These 29 T cell receptor beta chains originate from one sample sequenced in a study of PD-L1 blockade in urothelial cancer. Profiling relied on immunoSEQ multiplex PCR, and the TCRdb table lists in-frame clones only, not all of them. The sample records about 19,000 clones, under 85% being singletons. Documented time point: peripheral blood 6 weeks after treatment start. The source was PBMCs, collected around atezolizumab (anti-PD-L1) treatment. These receptors were obtained from a man aged 45-65 years with urothelial cancer.

The chain has TRBV25-1 and TRBJ2-2, with TRBD1 matching 7 bases. The trim removed 4 bases at V and 9 bases at J, leaving 11 bases unmatched. Germline V lookup: CDR1 MGHDK, CDR2 SYGVNS. The CDR3 has 15 amino acids. DNA for the CDR3: TGTGCCAGCAGTGTATCCAGGGGGACAAGCCGGGAGCTGTTTTTT. This translates into CASSVSRGTSRELFF. Using reference TRBV25-1 and TRBJ2-2 for the parts outside the CDR3, the full variable domain is EADIYQTPRYLVIGTGKKITLECSQTMGHDKMYWYQQDPGMELHLIHYSYGVNSTEKGDLSSESTVSRIRTEHFPLTLESARPSHTSQYLCASSVSRGTSRELFFGEGSRLTVL.

The chain is built from TRBV4-1 and TRBJ2-6; tentative D call: TRBD2 (5 bases). Germline loops: CDR1 MGHRA, CDR2 YSYEKL. The CDR3 has 16 amino acids. The V and J ends lost 3 bases and 0 bases respectively, with 9 bases between them. CDR3 sequence reads: CASSQGEGSGANVLTF. The CDR3 bases are TGCGCCAGCAGCCAGGGCGAGGGCTCTGGGGCCAACGTCCTGACTTTC.

V usage is TRBV18 and J usage is TRBJ2-1; 7 bases are a match to TRBD1. CDR1 and CDR2 from the germline V gene are KGHSH and LQKENI. This CDR3 has 15 residues. The junction had 10 bases not matched to a gene; V was cut back by 6 bases and J by 5 bases. DNA of the CDR3: TGTGCCAGCTCCAAACTCGACAGGGCCAACAATGAGCAGTTCTTC. This encodes CASSKLDRANNEQFF.

This chain uses TRBV5-1 with TRBJ1-3, with D possibly TRBD1 on 5 matching bases. V was clipped by 4 bases and J by 1 base, with 15 bases between them. CDR3 length equals 16 residues. CDR1 and CDR2 (germline): SGHRS, YFSETQ. CDR3 coding DNA: TGCGCCAGCAGCCAGGGTGGGGGAGGATCTGGAAACACCATATATTTT. This sequence encodes CASSQGGGGSGNTIYF. Using reference TRBV5-1 and TRBJ1-3 for the parts outside the CDR3, the full variable domain is KAGVTQTPRYLIKTRGQQVTLSCSPISGHRSVSWYQQTPGQGLQFLFEYFSETQRNKGNFPGRFSGRQFSNSRSEMNVSTLELGDSALYLCASSQGGGGSGNTIYFGEGSWLTVV.

This clone was recorded a few times. The gene calls are TRBV18 and TRBJ2-7; D may be TRBD1 (6 bases). V lost 4 bases and J lost 7, with 17 bases in between. The CDR3 is made up of 14 amino acids. Per the germline V gene, CDR1 is KGHSH and CDR2 is LQKENI. This CDR3 reads CASSQEFRGREQYF. CDR3 DNA: TGTGCCAGCTCACAGGAATTCAGGGGAAGGGAGCAGTACTTC.

This chain links TRBV19 with TRBJ2-1; tentative D call: TRBD2 (6 bases). The CDR3 length is 12 residues. CDR1 and CDR2 (germline): LNHDA, SQIVND (reference sequence). Trimming removed 3 bases at V and 6 bases at J, with 6 bases between. The CDR3 sequence: CASSMGGNEQFF. CDR3 sequence (DNA): TGTGCCAGTAGTATGGGGGGCAATGAGCAGTTCTTC.

This rearrangement joins TRBV28 to TRBJ2-2; maybe TRBD1 (8 bases). V was shortened by 8 bases and J by 8 bases, with 18 bases between the two germline ends. Germline assignment: CDR1 MDHEN and CDR2 SYDVKM. There are 14 residues in the CDR3. The CDR3 DNA reads TGTGCCAGCTCCCTGACAGGGGAGGGAGGGGAGCTGTTTTTT. Translated: CASSLTGEGGELFF.

This sequence joins TRBV7-9 and TRBJ1-2, with TRBD1 matching 7 bases. Germline values: CDR1 SEHNR, CDR2 FQNEAQ (reference sequence). The CDR3 spans 15 residues. V lost 2 bases, J lost 4 bases, and 7 bases stayed unmatched. DNA of the CDR3: TGTGCCAGCAGCTTACCCCCGGACAGGTTCTATGGCTACACCTTC. This codes for CASSLPPDRFYGYTF.

The chain has TRBV5-1 and TRBJ2-3; 9 nucleotides line up with TRBD1. The CDR3 loop spans 14 amino acids. J gave up 5 bases and V 4 bases, and 5 bases lay outside the gene matches. The V gene's germline CDR1 is SGHRS and CDR2 YFSETQ. The CDR3 loop reads CASSGGQGLDTQYF. CDR3 DNA: TGCGCCAGCAGCGGGGGACAGGGATTAGATACGCAGTATTTT.

The chain has TRBV6-5 and TRBJ1-1, with a weak D call TRBD1 (5 bases). Looked up from germline, CDR1 is MNHEY and CDR2 is SVGAGI. CDR3 length: 14 amino acids. V lost 0 bases, J lost 3 bases, and 8 bases lay in between. This CDR3 reads CASSYSQGYTEAFF. The CDR3 coding sequence is TGTGCCAGCAGTTACTCGCAGGGCTACACTGAAGCTTTCTTT.

CDR3 bases: TGTGCCAGCAGCGAACCGGGACTAGCGAACAATGAGCAGTTCTTC. This gives the protein CASSEPGLANNEQFF. The rearrangement uses TRBV6-5 and TRBJ2-1, with 10 bases aligning to TRBD2. Germline values: CDR1 MNHEY, CDR2 SVGAGI. The CDR3 runs 15 residues. The J segment lost 5 bases and the V segment lost 6 bases, leaving 7 bases of the junction unmatched.

The V call is TRBV2, the J call TRBJ1-2; D is unresolved. Germline-derived CDR1 and CDR2 are SNHLY and FYNNEI. The CDR3 extends over 16 amino acids. Trimming left V 3 bases short and J 0 bases short, with 14 bases between. The CDR3 DNA is TGTGCCAGCAGTGATGGGTTCCAGGCCTCTAACTATGGCTACACCTTC. Amino acids: CASSDGFQASNYGYTF.

The chain has TRBV18 and TRBJ1-1; a possible D gene is TRBD1 (6 bases). Germline V gene data show CDR1 as KGHSH and CDR2 as LQKENI. The V end was cut by 5 bases, the J end by 3 bases, with 13 bases between. This CDR3 region has 14 residues. CDR3 nucleotide sequence: TGTGCCAGCTCAGCCCAGGGGATGTACACTGAAGCTTTCTTT. Its protein product is CASSAQGMYTEAFF.

The CDR3 loop reads CASSLEIRRNSPLHF. Written as DNA, the CDR3 is TGTGCCAGCAGCTTGGAGATACGGAGAAATTCACCCCTCCACTTT. The V call is TRBV5-5, the J call TRBJ1-6; D call uncertain. The CDR3 extends over 15 amino acids. Trimming left V 0 bases short and J 7 bases short, with 11 bases between. Germline CDR1 reads SGHKS; CDR2 reads YYEKEE (reference sequence).

J is TRBJ2-2 and V is TRBV18; 7 bases are shared with TRBD1. Trimming cost V 4 bases and J 2 bases; bases outside gene matches: 4. CDR3 length: 15 amino acids. Germline CDR1 is KGHSH and CDR2 is LQKENI. This CDR3 reads CASSRGDSNTGELFF. The CDR3 coding sequence is TGTGCCAGCTCACGAGGGGACAGTAACACCGGGGAGCTGTTTTTT.

The chain employs TRBV19 and TRBJ1-5, with D unresolved. This CDR3 comprises 15 residues. Trimming took off 4 bases at V and 6 bases at J, with 16 bases between the two ends. Germline lookup yields CDR1 LNHDA and CDR2 SQIVND (reference sequence). CDR3 in amino acids: CASSTLGRAGQPQHF. The CDR3 nucleotides are TGTGCCAGTAGTACCCTCGGGAGGGCCGGTCAGCCCCAGCATTTT.

This rearrangement joins TRBV27 to TRBJ2-7; 10 bases line up with TRBD2. The V and J ends lost 2 bases and 2 bases, in that order; junction bases with no gene match: 6. This CDR3 has 16 residues. Per germline, CDR1 MNHEY and CDR2 SMNVEV (reference sequence). CDR3 in amino acids: CASSLLASGSAYEQYF. The CDR3 region has the DNA TGTGCCAGCAGTTTACTGGCTAGCGGGAGTGCCTACGAGCAGTACTTC.

The chain carries TRBV5-6 and TRBJ2-7; 10 bases agree with TRBD2. Germline CDR1 reads SGHDT; CDR2 reads YYEEEE. The CDR3 loop spans 15 amino acids. V gave up 0 bases and J gave up 3 bases; unmatched junction bases: 3. CDR3 protein: CASSLGSSGGYEQYV. As DNA, the CDR3 is TGTGCCAGCAGCTTGGGGTCTAGCGGGGGCTACGAGCAGTACGTC.

V is TRBV19 and J is TRBJ2-2; tentatively, D is TRBD1 (6 bases). V shed 6 bases and J shed 4 bases, with 9 bases lying between them. Germline V gene data show CDR1 as LNHDA and CDR2 as SQIVND (reference sequence). The CDR3 is 13 residues long. The CDR3 bases are TGTGCCAGTAGAAGACAGGCCACCGGGGAGCTGTTTTTT. This gives the protein CASRRQATGELFF.

The chain joins TRBV6-1 to TRBJ2-1, with 8 nucleotides matching TRBD1. V shed 7 bases, J shed 5 bases, and the junction held 4 bases outside the gene matches. The CDR3 has 13 amino acids. Germline V gene sequence: CDR1 MNHNS, CDR2 SASEGT. Here the CDR3 reads CASKGQGNNEQFF. CDR3 DNA sequence: TGTGCCAGCAAAGGACAGGGCAACAATGAGCAGTTCTTC.

This chain connects TRBV6-5 to TRBJ1-2; possible D gene TRBD1, 5 bases. The CDR3 spans 12 residues. Germline V lookup: CDR1 MNHEY, CDR2 SVGAGI. V lost 6 bases and J 4 bases, leaving 9 bases between the germline ends. In DNA, the CDR3 is TGTGCCAGCAGGACCGGGGGCTATGGCTACACCTTC. Its protein product is CASRTGGYGYTF.

This rearrangement joins TRBV6-5 to TRBJ1-5; the match to TRBD1 covers 7 bases. From germline, CDR1 is MNHEY and CDR2 SVGAGI. V lost 6 bases, J lost 4 bases, and 3 bases stayed unmatched. The CDR3 loop spans 13 amino acids. CDR3 DNA sequence: TGTGCCAGCAGAGCGACAGGGAATCAGCCCCAGCATTTT. Protein product: CASRATGNQPQHF.

As concerns this clone: One end of the junction is discordant with germline, which a read error may explain. The chain uses TRBV7-7 and TRBJ1-6; tentatively, D is TRBD1 (6 bases). Germline V gene sequence: CDR1 SSHAT, CDR2 FNYEAQ (reference sequence). This CDR3 has 14 residues. The CDR3 nucleotides are TGTGCTAGCAGCTTAGGACAGATTAATTCACCCCTCCACTTT. Residues: CASSLGQINSPLHF.

The rearrangement uses TRBV7-6 and TRBJ1-1; possibly TRBD1 for D (5 bases). The V end was cut by 5 bases, the J end by 0 bases, with 10 bases between. The germline V gene has CDR1 SGHVS and CDR2 FNYEAQ. The CDR3 runs to 14 residues. The CDR3 nucleotides are TGTGCCAGCAGCCTCTCAGGGCTGAACACTGAAGCTTTCTTT. The encoded protein is CASSLSGLNTEAFF.

V gene TRBV4-2 combines with J gene TRBJ2-3; 9 positions match TRBD2. Germline V gene data show CDR1 as LGHNA and CDR2 as YNFKEQ. This CDR3 has 16 amino acids. V shed 1 base, J shed 5 bases, and the junction held 7 bases outside the gene matches. The DNA for the CDR3 is TGTGCCAGCAGCCAAGGGGGACTAGCTCAGAAAGATACGCAGTATTTT. Its protein product is CASSQGGLAQKDTQYF.

The chain is built from TRBV6-5 and TRBJ2-7; 9 positions agree with TRBD1. Germline values: CDR1 MNHEY, CDR2 SVGAGI. The CDR3 runs 13 residues. J was trimmed by 5 bases and V by 6 bases; bases with no gene match: 5. CDR3 in amino acids: CASRGTGSNEQYV. In nucleotides, the CDR3 is TGTGCCAGCAGGGGGACAGGGTCTAACGAGCAGTACGTC.

V is TRBV11-2 and J is TRBJ1-1; the D is unclear. Trimming shortened V by 1 base and J by 7 bases, and 7 bases separated the two germline ends. The germline gives CDR1 SGHAT, CDR2 FQNNGV. This CDR3 region has 12 residues. The CDR3 sequence is CASSLGPGEAFF. CDR3 in DNA: TGTGCCAGCAGCTTAGGCCCGGGTGAAGCTTTCTTT.

The chain combines TRBV29-1 with TRBJ1-1; 7 bases are shared with TRBD1. CDR1 SQVTM and CDR2 ANQGSEA come from the germline V gene. The V gene end was trimmed by 5 bases and the J gene end by 4 bases; junction bases not matched to a gene: 10. CDR3 length: 14 amino acids. CDR3 nucleotides: TGCAGCGTTAAGGGGGCCGGGGGTCGCACTGAAGCTTTCTTT. This sequence encodes CSVKGAGGRTEAFF.

V and J are TRBV28 and TRBJ2-2; 9 nucleotides align to TRBD1. Trimming removed 7 bases from V and 7 bases from J; junction bases left unmatched: 13. In germline, CDR1 is MDHEN, CDR2 SYDVKM. The CDR3 spans 16 residues. CDR3 region: CASKTGQGSLGGELFF. The CDR3 DNA reads TGTGCCAGCAAGACCGGACAGGGGTCCTTAGGCGGGGAGCTGTTTTTT.